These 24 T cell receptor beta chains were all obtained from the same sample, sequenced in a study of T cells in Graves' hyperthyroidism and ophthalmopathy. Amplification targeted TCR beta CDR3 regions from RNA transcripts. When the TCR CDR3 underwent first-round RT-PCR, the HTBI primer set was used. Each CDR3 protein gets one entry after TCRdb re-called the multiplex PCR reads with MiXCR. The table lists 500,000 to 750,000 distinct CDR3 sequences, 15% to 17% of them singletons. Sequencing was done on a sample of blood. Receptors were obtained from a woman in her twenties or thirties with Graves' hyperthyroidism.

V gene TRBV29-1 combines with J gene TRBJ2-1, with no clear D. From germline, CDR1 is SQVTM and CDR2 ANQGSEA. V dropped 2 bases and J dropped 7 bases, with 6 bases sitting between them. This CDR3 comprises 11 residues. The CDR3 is CSVEWWNEQFF. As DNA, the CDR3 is TGCAGCGTTGAATGGTGGAATGAGCAGTTCTTC.

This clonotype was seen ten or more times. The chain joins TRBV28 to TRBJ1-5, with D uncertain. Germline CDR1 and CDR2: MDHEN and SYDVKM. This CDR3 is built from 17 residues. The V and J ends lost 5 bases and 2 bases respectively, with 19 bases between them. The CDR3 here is CASSPPRVTAGNQPQHF. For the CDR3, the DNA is TGTGCCAGCAGTCCCCCCCGGGTGACCGCTGGCAATCAGCCCCAGCATTTT. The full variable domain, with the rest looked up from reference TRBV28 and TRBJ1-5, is DVKVTQSSRYLVKRTGEKVFLECVQDMDHENMFWYRQDPGLGLRLIYFSYDVKMKEKGDIPEGYSVSREKKERFSLILESASTNQTSMYLCASSPPRVTAGNQPQHFGDGTRLSIL.

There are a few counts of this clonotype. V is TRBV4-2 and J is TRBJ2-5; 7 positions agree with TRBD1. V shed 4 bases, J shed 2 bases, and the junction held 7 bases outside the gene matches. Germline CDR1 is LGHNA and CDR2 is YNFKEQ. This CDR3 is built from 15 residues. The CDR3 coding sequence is TGTGCCAGCAGCCGAGGAACGGGACAGCAAGAGACCCAGTACTTC. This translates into CASSRGTGQQETQYF.

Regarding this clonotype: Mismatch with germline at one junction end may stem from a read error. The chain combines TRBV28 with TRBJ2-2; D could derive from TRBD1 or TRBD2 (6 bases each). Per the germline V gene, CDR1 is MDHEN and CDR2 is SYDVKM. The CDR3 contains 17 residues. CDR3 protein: CASGPPGAGLVTGALFF. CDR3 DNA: TGTGCCAGCGGACCCCCGGGGGCGGGACTCGTAACCGGGGCGCTGTTTTTT. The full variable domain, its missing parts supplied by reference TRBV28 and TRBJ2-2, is DVKVTQSSRYLVKRTGEKVFLECVQDMDHENMFWYRQDPGLGLRLIYFSYDVKMKEKGDIPEGYSVSREKKERFSLILESASTNQTSMYLCASGPPGAGLVTGALFFGEGSRLTVL.

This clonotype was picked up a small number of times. The CDR3 reads CASSTGGGDTEAFF. The CDR3 DNA reads as TGTGCCAGCAGTACAGGGGGCGGCGACACTGAAGCTTTCTTT. The rearrangement links TRBV6-2 or TRBV6-3 to TRBJ1-1; 9 positions agree with TRBD1. This CDR3 has 14 residues. CDR1 and CDR2 from the germline V gene are MNHEY and SVGEGT. Trimming took 5 bases from V and 3 from J; bases not matched to a gene: 4.

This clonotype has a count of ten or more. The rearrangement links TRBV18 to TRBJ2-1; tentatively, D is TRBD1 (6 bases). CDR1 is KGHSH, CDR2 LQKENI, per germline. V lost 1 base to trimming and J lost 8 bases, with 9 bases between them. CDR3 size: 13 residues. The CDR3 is CASSPQTGYEQFF. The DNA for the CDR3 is TGTGCCAGCTCACCACAGACAGGTTATGAGCAGTTCTTC.

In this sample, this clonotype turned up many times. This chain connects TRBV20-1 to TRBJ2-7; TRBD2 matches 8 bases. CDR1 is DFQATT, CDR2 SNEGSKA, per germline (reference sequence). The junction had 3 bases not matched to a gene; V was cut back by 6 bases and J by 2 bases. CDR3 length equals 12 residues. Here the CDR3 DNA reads TGCAGTGCCCCGGGGGGGACCTACGAGCAGTACTTC. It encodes CSAPGGTYEQYF.

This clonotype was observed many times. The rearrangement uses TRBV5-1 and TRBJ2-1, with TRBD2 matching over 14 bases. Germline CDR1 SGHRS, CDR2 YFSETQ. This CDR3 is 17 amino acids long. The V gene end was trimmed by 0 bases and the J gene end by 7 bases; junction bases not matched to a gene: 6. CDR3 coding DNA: TGCGCCAGCAGCTTGGGAATGGGACTAGCGGGAGATAATGAGCAGTTCTTC. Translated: CASSLGMGLAGDNEQFF.

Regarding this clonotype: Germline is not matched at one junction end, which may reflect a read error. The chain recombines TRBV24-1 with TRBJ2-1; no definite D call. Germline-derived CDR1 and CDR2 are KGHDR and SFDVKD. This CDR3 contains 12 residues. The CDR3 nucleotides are TGTACCACCAGTGACCGGTACAATGAGCAGTTCTTC. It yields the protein CTTSDRYNEQFF.

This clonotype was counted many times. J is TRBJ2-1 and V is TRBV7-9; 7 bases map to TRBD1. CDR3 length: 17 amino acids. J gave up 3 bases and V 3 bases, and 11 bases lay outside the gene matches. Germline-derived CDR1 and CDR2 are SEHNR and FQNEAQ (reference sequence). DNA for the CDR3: TGTGCCAGCAGCTTTATCTTAGGGGGCGAGGACTACAATGAGCAGTTCTTC. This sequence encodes CASSFILGGEDYNEQFF.

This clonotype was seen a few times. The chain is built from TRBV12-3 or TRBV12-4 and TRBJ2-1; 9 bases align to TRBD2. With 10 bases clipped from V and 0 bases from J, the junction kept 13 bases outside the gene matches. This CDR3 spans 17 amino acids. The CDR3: CATQGLAKGGSYNEQFF. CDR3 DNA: TGTGCCACTCAAGGACTAGCGAAGGGGGGCTCCTACAATGAGCAGTTCTTC.

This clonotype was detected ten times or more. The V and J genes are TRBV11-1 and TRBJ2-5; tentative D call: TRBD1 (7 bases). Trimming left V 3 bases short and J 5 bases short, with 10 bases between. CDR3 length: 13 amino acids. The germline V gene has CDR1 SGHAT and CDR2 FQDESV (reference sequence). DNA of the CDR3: TGTGCCAGCAGCTTTCCAGGGGGGGAGACCCAGTACTTC. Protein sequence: CASSFPGGETQYF.

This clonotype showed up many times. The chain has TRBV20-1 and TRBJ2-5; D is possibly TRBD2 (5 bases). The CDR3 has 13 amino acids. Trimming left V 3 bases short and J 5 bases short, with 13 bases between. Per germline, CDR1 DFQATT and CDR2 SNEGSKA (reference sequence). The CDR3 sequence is CSASFSGKETQYF. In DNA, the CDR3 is TGCAGTGCTAGCTTTTCCGGGAAGGAGACCCAGTACTTC.

Here the CDR3 reads CASSLAGTLVEGYTF. Here the CDR3 DNA reads TGCGCCAGCAGCTTGGCCGGAACCTTGGTGGAGGGCTACACCTTC. The chain joins TRBV5-1 to TRBJ1-2; the D is unclear. V lost 0 bases, J lost 8 bases, and 17 bases lay in between. The CDR3 has 15 residues. Germline CDR1 SGHRS, CDR2 YFSETQ.

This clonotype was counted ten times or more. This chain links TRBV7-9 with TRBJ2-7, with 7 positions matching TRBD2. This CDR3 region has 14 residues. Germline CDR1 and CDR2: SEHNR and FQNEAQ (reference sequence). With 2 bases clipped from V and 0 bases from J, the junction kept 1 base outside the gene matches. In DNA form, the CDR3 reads TGTGCCAGCAGCTTACAGCGGGACTCCTACGAGCAGTACTTC. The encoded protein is CASSLQRDSYEQYF.

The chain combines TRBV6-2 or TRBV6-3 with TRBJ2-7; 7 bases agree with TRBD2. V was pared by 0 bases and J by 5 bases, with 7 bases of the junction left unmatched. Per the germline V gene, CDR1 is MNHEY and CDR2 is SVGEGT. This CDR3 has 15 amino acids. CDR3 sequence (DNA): TGTGCCAGCAGTTACTCGTCGGGAGGTGGAAACGAGCAGTACTTC. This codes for CASSYSSGGGNEQYF.

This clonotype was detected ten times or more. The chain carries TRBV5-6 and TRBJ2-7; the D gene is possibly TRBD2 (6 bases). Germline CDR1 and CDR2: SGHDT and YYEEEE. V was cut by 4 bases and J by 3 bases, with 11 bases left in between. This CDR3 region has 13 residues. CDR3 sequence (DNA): TGTGCCAGCAGCGCCGGACTAATCTACGAGCAGTACTTC. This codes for CASSAGLIYEQYF.

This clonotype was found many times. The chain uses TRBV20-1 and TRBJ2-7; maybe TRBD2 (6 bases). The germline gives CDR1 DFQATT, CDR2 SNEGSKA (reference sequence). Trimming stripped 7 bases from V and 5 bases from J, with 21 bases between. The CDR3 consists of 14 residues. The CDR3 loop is CSVRGPRRDHEQYF. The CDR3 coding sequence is TGCAGTGTTAGGGGCCCCCGGCGGGACCACGAGCAGTACTTC.

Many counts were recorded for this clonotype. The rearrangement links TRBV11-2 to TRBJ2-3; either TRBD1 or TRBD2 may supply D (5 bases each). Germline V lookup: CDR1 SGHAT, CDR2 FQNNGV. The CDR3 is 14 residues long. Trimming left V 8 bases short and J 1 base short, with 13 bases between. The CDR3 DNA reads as TGTGCCAGCCGAGGGGCAGCAGGCACAGATACGCAGTATTTT. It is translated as CASRGAAGTDTQYF.

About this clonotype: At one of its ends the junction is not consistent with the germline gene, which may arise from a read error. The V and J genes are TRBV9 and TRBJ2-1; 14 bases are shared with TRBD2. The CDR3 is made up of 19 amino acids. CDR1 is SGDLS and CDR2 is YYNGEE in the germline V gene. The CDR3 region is CASSAYVPGLAGANNEQLF. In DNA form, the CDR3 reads TGTGCCAGCAGCGCATACGTCCCGGGACTAGCGGGAGCCAACAATGAGCAGCTCTTC.

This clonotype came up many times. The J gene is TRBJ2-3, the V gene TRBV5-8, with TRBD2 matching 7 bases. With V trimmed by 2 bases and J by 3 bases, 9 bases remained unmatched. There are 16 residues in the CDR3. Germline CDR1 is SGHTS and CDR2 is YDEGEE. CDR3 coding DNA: TGTGCCAGCAGCTTTAGGTCTAGCGGCCTTACAGATACGCAGTATTTT. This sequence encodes CASSFRSSGLTDTQYF. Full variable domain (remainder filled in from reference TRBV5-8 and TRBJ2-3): EAGVTQSPTHLIKTRGQQATLRCSPISGHTSVYWYQQALGLGLQFLLWYDEGEERNRGNFPPRFSGRQFPNYSSELNVNALELEDSALYLCASSFRSSGLTDTQYFGPGTRLTVL.

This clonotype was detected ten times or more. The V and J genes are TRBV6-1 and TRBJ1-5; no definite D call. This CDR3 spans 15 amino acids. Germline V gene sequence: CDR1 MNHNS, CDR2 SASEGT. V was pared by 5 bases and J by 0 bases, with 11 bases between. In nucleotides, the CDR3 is TGTGCCAGCAGTTTTTCGTCGATTAGCAATCAGCCCCAGCATTTT. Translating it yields CASSFSSISNQPQHF.

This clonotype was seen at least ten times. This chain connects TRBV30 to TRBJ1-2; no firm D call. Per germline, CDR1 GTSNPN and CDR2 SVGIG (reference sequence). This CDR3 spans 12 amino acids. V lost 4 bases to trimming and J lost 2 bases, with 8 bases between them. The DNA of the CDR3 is TGTGCCTGGAATGTAGGAAACTATGGCTACACCTTC. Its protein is CAWNVGNYGYTF.

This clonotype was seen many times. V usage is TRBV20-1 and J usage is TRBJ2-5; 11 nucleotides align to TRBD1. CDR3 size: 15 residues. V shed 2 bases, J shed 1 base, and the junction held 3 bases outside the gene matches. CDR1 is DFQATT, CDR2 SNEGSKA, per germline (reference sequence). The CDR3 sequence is CSARRDRGIQETQYF. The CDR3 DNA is TGCAGTGCTAGACGGGACAGGGGGATCCAAGAGACCCAGTACTTC.